This T cell receptor beta chain emerged from a study of molecular identifiers for immune sequencing clone quantification. The authors built bulk TCR libraries by previously described methods with listed TCR primers. TCRdb reprocessed the PCR reads via MiXCR and lists one record per CDR3 protein. This sample has hundreds of thousands of distinct CDR3 sequences, with over 25% found just once. CDR1 and CDR2 from the germline V gene are GTSNPN and SVGIG (reference sequence). The CDR3 sequence is 13 residues long. V dropped 8 bases and J dropped 0 bases, with 14 bases sitting between them. Investigators produced naive CD8 libraries from around 20,000 to 1,000,000 sorted cells, drawing on 10%, 30% or 50% RNA.

This sequence joins TRBV30 and TRBJ2-7; D unclear. Sequenced input: naive CD8+ T cells from blood, with Jurkat cell RNA spiked in. Subset meaning: FACS-sorted CD8+CD4-CCR7+CD45RA+ naive T cells. The TCR sequence derives from a human donor in good health. Some libraries in this study had Jurkat cell RNA spiked in. CDR3 region: CAQELTSSYEQYF. The CDR3 nucleotides are TGTGCCCAAGAATTAACCTCCTCCTACGAGCAGTACTTC.